This T cell receptor beta chain was sequenced during a study of graft-versus-host responses after intestinal transplantation. Study context: Induction with anti-thymocyte globulin, then tacrolimus and steroids for three to four years, was given to all recipients. Study findings and constraints: Detected in recipient marrow were GvH clones, some of which were first observed in ileum or blood. Within allografts, high graft-versus-host to host-versus-graft clonal ratios were seen among patients with graft-donor T cell macrochimerism. Early post-transplant HvG declines tracked with peak circulating GvH clone levels.

Germline assignment: CDR1 MNHEY and CDR2 SVGAGI. This CDR3 is built from 14 residues. The V end was cut by 4 bases, the J end by 2 bases, with 9 bases between. About this clone itself: Its antigen remains unidentified.

Intraepithelial lymphocytes and lamina propria lymphocytes were released through processing of graft tissue. The data were produced by immunoSEQ multiplex PCR, yet TCRdb's version contains in-frame clones alone and is incomplete. This sample has about 15,000 clones, with around 64% found just once. The TCR sequence derives from a human patient who received an intestinal transplant, so some T cells may come from the graft donor. The V and J genes are TRBV6-5 and TRBJ2-1; D is ambiguous. The sequencing used ileum tissue, collected approximately 690 days after intestinal transplantation. Here the CDR3 DNA reads TGTGCCAGCAGTTCTTCCATTCCCTACAATGAGCAGTTCTTC. It is translated as CASSSSIPYNEQFF.